These 16 T cell receptor beta chains originate from one sample sequenced in a study of T cell responses to AZD1222 COVID-19 vaccine. The table came from immunoSEQ multiplex PCR; TCRdb's copy has only in-frame clones and leaves some out. Of about 140,000 clones in the sample, about 90% are singletons; the top ten hold 5% to 6.5%. This sample comprised peripheral blood, obtained 28 days after the second AZD1222 dose. Receptor source: an adult who received the AZD1222 COVID-19 vaccine.

V usage is TRBV6-5 and J usage is TRBJ2-2; the match to TRBD1 covers 10 bases. The V gene's germline CDR1 is MNHEY and CDR2 SVGAGI. This CDR3 has 14 amino acids. V shed 6 bases, J shed 6 bases, and the junction held 4 bases outside the gene matches. In DNA form, the CDR3 reads TGTGCCAGCAGGGGACAGGGGCGGTCCGGGGAGCTGTTTTTT. Protein: CASRGQGRSGELFF.

The rearrangement links TRBV18 to TRBJ2-5, with 9 nucleotides matching TRBD1. CDR3 length: 16 amino acids. Unmatched junction bases numbered 7, after V lost 0 bases and J lost 5 bases. Germline V CDR1 and CDR2: KGHSH, LQKENI. CDR3 in amino acids: CASSPPRQGVRETQYF. The CDR3 region has the DNA TGTGCCAGCTCACCACCAAGACAGGGGGTGAGGGAGACCCAGTACTTC.

J is TRBJ1-2 and V is TRBV7-9; TRBD1 aligns across 7 bases. CDR1 and CDR2 from the germline V gene are SEHNR and FQNEAQ (reference sequence). This CDR3 contains 17 residues. Germline trimming cut 6 bases from V and 2 bases from J; bases unmatched to any gene: 15. The CDR3 sequence is CASSSSAQGQINYGYTF. CDR3 nucleotide sequence: TGTGCCAGCAGTTCCTCCGCCCAGGGACAGATCAACTATGGCTACACCTTC. Using reference TRBV7-9 and TRBJ1-2 for the parts outside the CDR3, the full variable domain is DTGVSQNPRHKITKRGQNVTFRCDPISEHNRLYWYRQTLGQGPEFLTYFQNEAQLEKSRLLSDRFSAERPKGSFSTLEIQRTEQGDSAMYLCASSSSAQGQINYGYTFGSGTRLTVV.

The rearrangement links TRBV6-5 to TRBJ1-2, with TRBD1 matching over 8 bases. The CDR3 contains 16 residues. V gave up 0 bases and J gave up 4 bases; unmatched junction bases: 7. The V gene's germline CDR1 is MNHEY and CDR2 SVGAGI. The CDR3 loop is CASSYSATGETYGYTF. CDR3 nucleotides: TGTGCCAGCAGTTACTCTGCGACAGGGGAGACCTATGGCTACACCTTC.

This chain uses TRBV11-3 with TRBJ2-1; TRBD2 might be the D (5 bases). The CDR3 covers 13 residues. With 6 bases removed from V and 5 bases from J, the gap between germline ends came to 11 bases. Germline CDR1 SGHNT, CDR2 YENEEA. CDR3 in amino acids: CASSRTVDNEQFF. The DNA for the CDR3 is TGTGCCAGCAGTCGGACTGTGGACAATGAGCAGTTCTTC. Based on the CDR3 plus reference TRBV11-3 and TRBJ2-1, the full variable domain is EAGVVQSPRYKIIEKKQPVAFWCNPISGHNTLYWYLQNLGQGPELLIRYENEEAVDDSQLPKDRFSAERLKGVDSTLKIQPAELGDSAVYLCASSRTVDNEQFFGPGTRLTVL.

The CDR3 reads CASRTLELFF. CDR3 sequence (DNA): TGTGCCAGCAGGACATTGGAGCTGTTTTTT. This chain connects TRBV6-5 to TRBJ2-2; no definite D call. The germline V and J ends were trimmed by 6 bases and 10 bases, with 6 bases remaining between them. From germline, CDR1 is MNHEY and CDR2 SVGAGI. This CDR3 has 10 residues.

The chain carries TRBV27 and TRBJ2-1; 9 nucleotides align to TRBD1. Germline loops: CDR1 MNHEY, CDR2 SMNVEV (reference sequence). The CDR3 runs 15 residues. V gave up 7 bases and J gave up 4 bases; unmatched junction bases: 8. The CDR3 reads CASTPGQGRYNEQFF. DNA of the CDR3: TGTGCCAGCACCCCCGGACAGGGGAGGTACAATGAGCAGTTCTTC.

The chain combines TRBV5-1 with TRBJ1-2; TRBD1 aligns across 10 bases. V was clipped by 4 bases and J by 5 bases; unmatched bases: 11. In germline, CDR1 is SGHRS, CDR2 YFSETQ. This CDR3 is built from 16 residues. CDR3 sequence reads: CASSLTTDRGQYGYTF. CDR3 DNA: TGCGCCAGCAGCCTTACCACCGACAGGGGGCAATATGGCTACACCTTC.

V usage is TRBV6-1 and J usage is TRBJ1-5; possible D gene TRBD1, 6 bases. Germline lookup yields CDR1 MNHNS and CDR2 SASEGT. The V gene lost 1 base and the J gene lost 6 bases, with 10 bases spanning the gap. This CDR3 contains 14 residues. CDR3 loop: CASSEEGGGQPQHF. In nucleotides, the CDR3 is TGTGCCAGCAGTGAAGAAGGGGGAGGTCAGCCCCAGCATTTT.

This clone appeared a few times. The chain couples TRBV18 to TRBJ2-7; D not certain. V gave up 6 bases and J gave up 7 bases, with 16 bases separating them. Germline CDR1 KGHSH, CDR2 LQKENI. The CDR3 contains 13 residues. The CDR3 sequence is CASSTGGVWEQYF. As DNA, the CDR3 is TGTGCCAGCTCCACTGGTGGGGTGTGGGAGCAGTACTTC. Looking up the rest from reference TRBV18 and TRBJ2-7 gives the full variable domain: NAGVMQNPRHLVRRRGQEARLRCSPMKGHSHVYWYRQLPEEGLKFMVYLQKENIIDESGMPKERFSAEFPKEGPSILRIQQVVRGDSAAYFCASSTGGVWEQYFGPGTRLTVT.

The chain uses TRBV4-1 and TRBJ1-4; no definite D call. Per the germline V gene, CDR1 is MGHRA and CDR2 is YSYEKL. This CDR3 region has 15 residues. Trimming left V 0 bases short and J 0 bases short, with 5 bases between. The chain's CDR3 is CASSQEYATNEKLFF. CDR3 bases: TGCGCCAGCAGCCAAGAATATGCAACTAATGAAAAACTGTTTTTT.

The chain has TRBV6-5 and TRBJ1-5; D not certain. V shed 0 bases and J shed 4 bases, with 4 bases lying between them. The CDR3 has 13 residues. The V gene's germline CDR1 is MNHEY and CDR2 SVGAGI. This CDR3 is CASSYSSNQPQHF. CDR3 DNA: TGTGCCAGCAGTTACTCATCTAATCAGCCCCAGCATTTT.

The rearrangement links TRBV7-2 to TRBJ1-6; D perhaps matches TRBD1 (5 bases). Germline values: CDR1 SGHTA, CDR2 FQGNSA. The CDR3 sequence is 16 residues long. The V gene lost 7 bases and the J gene lost 6 bases, with 19 bases spanning the gap. The CDR3 here is CASTLTGPNSNSPLHF. CDR3 nucleotide sequence: TGTGCCAGCACCTTGACGGGGCCTAATTCTAATTCACCCCTCCACTTT.

The chain joins TRBV7-9 to TRBJ1-6; possible D gene TRBD1, 5 bases. The length of the CDR3 is 16 residues. The germline V gene encodes CDR1 SEHNR and CDR2 FQNEAQ (reference sequence). Between the trimmed V and J ends, which lost 1 base and 8 bases, there was a span of 15 bases. The CDR3 protein is CASSLGAGQADSPLHF. The CDR3 nucleotides are TGTGCCAGCAGCTTAGGAGCAGGGCAAGCTGATTCACCCCTCCACTTT.

The rearrangement uses TRBV27 and TRBJ2-5, with D possibly being TRBD2 (6 bases). Deletions cut 5 bases from V and 1 base from J, with 20 bases between. Germline CDR1 MNHEY, CDR2 SMNVEV (reference sequence). The CDR3 length is 17 residues. This CDR3 is CASSTQYISGGQETQYF. The CDR3 nucleotides read TGTGCCAGCAGTACCCAATACATATCCGGGGGCCAAGAGACCCAGTACTTC.

J is TRBJ2-7 and V is TRBV18; D perhaps matches TRBD2 (6 bases). CDR3 length: 14 residues. Germline V gene lookup returns CDR1 KGHSH and CDR2 LQKENI. V was cut by 4 bases and J by 5 bases, with 15 bases left in between. The CDR3 sequence: CASSRGTGEHEQYF. The CDR3 nucleotides read TGTGCCAGCTCACGGGGGACGGGGGAGCACGAGCAGTACTTC.